This T cell receptor beta chain was identified during a study of monozygotic twins with inflammatory bowel disease (dated by TCRdb to between 2018 and 2020). Notes on the research overall: A total of roughly 28 monozygotic twin pairs were included in the full study, comprising nine German pairs (four IBD-concordant, five IBD-discordant) and 19 IBD-discordant Danish pairs. Each individual had, on average, about 151 000 unique TCRalpha sequences and 181 000 unique TCRbeta sequences available for analysis. Disease-associated traits were sought mainly through comparisons between IBD patients and their genetically identical healthy co-twins within discordant pairs.

A word on this clonotype: What this receptor recognizes is not known.

General conclusions and limits of the study: Measured by the inverse Simpson index, TCRbeta repertoire diversity was lower in IBD patients than in their healthy co-twins. The analysis was unable to tell apart different T cell subtypes. The results gave no support for a single strong signal or clonotype linked to IBD. Compared with healthy twins, IBD patients shared fewer clonotypes with other individuals, and the difference was most pronounced in patients with signs of disease activity. Background noise and inter-individual variability may have been introduced into the repertoires by the differing immunosuppressive treatments among patients. No difference in repertoire similarity was observed between concordant and discordant twins, possibly owing to limited statistical power.

A roughly 2.5 ml peripheral blood sample was drawn into PAXgene tubes per donor and stored at -80°C. Without any T cell sorting, total RNA was extracted from whole blood using the PAXgene blood miRNA kit on an automated QIAcube. Peripheral blood from monozygotic twin pairs who were concordant or discordant for inflammatory bowel disease underwent deep TCRalpha and TCRbeta repertoire profiling using unique molecular barcoding. Smoking habits were recorded for all twin pairs, and each individual was classified as a current, former or never smoker. Library preparation used 5' RACE. The input for every TCR library was roughly 3.5 ug of total RNA. cDNA was synthesized with SMARTScribe reverse transcriptase in eight separate reactions per sample. Unique molecular identifiers containing a 6-nucleotide sample barcode were introduced through template switching during cDNA synthesis. TCRalpha and TCRbeta cDNA was amplified in two nested PCRs of about 16 and 10 cycles, and bead purification was carried out after each PCR. Before amplification, the cDNA was treated with uracil DNA-glycosylase and purified using the QIAquick PCR purification kit. The second PCR was the step at which Illumina TruSeq-compatible adapters and sample-specific barcodes were added. TapeStation and Qubit were used to check library quality and concentration, and about 5.2 ng of each library went into the pool. Sequencing of pooled libraries was carried out on an Illumina HiSeq2500 single-index Rapid Run using 2 x 100 bp reads and custom sequencing primers. On the study's bioinformatics: UMI-based consensus assembly with MiGEC version 1.2.6 was used to correct PCR and sequencing errors. V(D)J alignment, clonotype assembly and CDR3 extraction were performed with MiXCR version 2.1.1. Normalisation of gene usage, clonotype sharing and MAIT/NKT TCR abundance was achieved by analysing the top 1000, 10 000 and 20 000 clonotypes per sample. Diversity was computed as the inverse Simpson index with the vegan R package after downsampling to 27 000 UMIs. Paired Mann-Whitney U tests were applied to discordant twin pairs, and Benjamini-Hochberg correction was used for multiple testing. TCRdb reprocessed the sequencing reads and holds a single record per CDR3 protein sequence, with no DNA. TCRdb, rather than the study authors, made the V and J calls. The sample table holds about 380,000 distinct CDR3 sequences. 2.5% to 3% of the sample is taken by the ten largest.

According to the germline V gene (reference sequence), CDR1 reads SEHNR and CDR2 reads FQNEAQ. The CDR3, from cysteine to phenylalanine, totals 14 residues. No DNA appears here. The specimen was blood. The chain employs TRBV7-9 and TRBJ2-5; TCRdb's assignment of TRBD1 cannot be checked, as there is no DNA. This receptor was obtained from a human donor with ulcerative colitis or Crohn's disease, or a healthy co-twin of an affected twin (not recorded which). The CDR3 reads as follows: CASTLRGAQETQYF.